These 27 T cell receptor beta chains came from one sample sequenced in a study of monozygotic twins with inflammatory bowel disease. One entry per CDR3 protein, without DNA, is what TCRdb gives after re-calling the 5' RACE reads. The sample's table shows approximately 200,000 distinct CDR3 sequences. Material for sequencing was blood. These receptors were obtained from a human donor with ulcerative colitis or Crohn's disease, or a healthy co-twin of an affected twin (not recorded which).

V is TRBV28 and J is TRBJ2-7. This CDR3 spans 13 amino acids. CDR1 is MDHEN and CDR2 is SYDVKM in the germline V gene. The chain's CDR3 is CASKTDGDYEQYF.

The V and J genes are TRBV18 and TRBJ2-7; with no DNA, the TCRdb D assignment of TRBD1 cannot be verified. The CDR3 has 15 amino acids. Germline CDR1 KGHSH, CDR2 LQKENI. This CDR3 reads CASSPSGQRFGEQYF.

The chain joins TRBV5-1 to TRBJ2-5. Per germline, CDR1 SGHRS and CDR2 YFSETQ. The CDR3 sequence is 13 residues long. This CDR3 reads CASCRELGETQYF. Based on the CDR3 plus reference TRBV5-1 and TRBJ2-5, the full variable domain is KAGVTQTPRYLIKTRGQQVTLSCSPISGHRSVSWYQQTPGQGLQFLFEYFSETQRNKGNFPGRFSGRQFSNSRSEMNVSTLELGDSALYLCASCRELGETQYFGPGTRLLVL.

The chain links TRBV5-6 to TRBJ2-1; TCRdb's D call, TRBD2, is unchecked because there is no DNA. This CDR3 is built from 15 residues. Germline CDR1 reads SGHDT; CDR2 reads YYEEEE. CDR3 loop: CASSLIRQSGTEQFF.

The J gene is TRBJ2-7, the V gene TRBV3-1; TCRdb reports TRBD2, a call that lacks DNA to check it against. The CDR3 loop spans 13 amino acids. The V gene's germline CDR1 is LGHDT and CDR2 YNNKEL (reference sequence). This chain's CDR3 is CASSQAGAVEQYF.

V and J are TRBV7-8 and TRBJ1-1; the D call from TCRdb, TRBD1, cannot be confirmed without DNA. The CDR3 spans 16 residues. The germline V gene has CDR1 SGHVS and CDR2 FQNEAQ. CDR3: CASSLVPPVVGTEAFF.

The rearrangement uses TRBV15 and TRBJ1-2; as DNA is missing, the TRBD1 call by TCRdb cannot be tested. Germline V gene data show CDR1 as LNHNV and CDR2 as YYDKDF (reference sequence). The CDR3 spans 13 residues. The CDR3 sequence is CATSSGELYGYTF.

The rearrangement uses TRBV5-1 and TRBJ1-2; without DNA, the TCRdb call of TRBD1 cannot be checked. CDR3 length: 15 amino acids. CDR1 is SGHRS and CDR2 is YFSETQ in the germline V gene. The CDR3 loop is CASSFPGQEGYGYTF.

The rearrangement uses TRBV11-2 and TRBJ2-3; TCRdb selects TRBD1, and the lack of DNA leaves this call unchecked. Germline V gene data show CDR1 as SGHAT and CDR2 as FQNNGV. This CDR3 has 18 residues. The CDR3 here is CASSLDALAHSGADTQYF.

The chain's CDR3 is CAHDKAGVNEQFF. The rearrangement joins TRBV24-1 to TRBJ2-1; absent DNA, TCRdb's TRBD1 call cannot be checked. The CDR3 is 13 amino acids. Germline values: CDR1 KGHDR, CDR2 SFDVKD.

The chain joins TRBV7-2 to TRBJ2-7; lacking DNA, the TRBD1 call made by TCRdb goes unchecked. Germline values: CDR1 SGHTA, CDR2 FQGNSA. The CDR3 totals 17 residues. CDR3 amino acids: CASSFVRGQGGAYEQYF.

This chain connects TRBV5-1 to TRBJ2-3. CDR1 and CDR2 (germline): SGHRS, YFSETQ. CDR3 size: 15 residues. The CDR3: CASSLVLDGSDTQYF.

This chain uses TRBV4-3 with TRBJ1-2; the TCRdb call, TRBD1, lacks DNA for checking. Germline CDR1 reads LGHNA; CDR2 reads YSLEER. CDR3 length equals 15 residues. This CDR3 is CASSQETGSQYGYTF.

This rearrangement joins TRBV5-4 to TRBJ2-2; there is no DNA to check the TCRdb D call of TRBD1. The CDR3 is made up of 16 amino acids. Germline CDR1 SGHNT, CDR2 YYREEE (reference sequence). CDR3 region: CASSFSLGTRTGELFF.

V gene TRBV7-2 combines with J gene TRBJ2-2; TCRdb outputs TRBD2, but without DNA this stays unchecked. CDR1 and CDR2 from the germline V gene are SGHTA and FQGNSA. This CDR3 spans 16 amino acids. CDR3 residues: CASSAFSLANTGELFF.

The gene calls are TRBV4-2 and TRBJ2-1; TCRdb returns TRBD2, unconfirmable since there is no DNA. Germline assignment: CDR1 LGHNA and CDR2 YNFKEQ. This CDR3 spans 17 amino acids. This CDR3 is CASRSQLTGLASNEQFF.

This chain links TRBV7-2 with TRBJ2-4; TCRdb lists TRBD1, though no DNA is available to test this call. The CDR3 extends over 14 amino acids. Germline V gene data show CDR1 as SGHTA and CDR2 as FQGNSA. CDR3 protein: CASSLDTRADIQYF.

The chain's CDR3 is CASRIDTGRDTEAFF. The rearrangement joins TRBV6-1 to TRBJ1-1. CDR1 and CDR2 from the germline V gene are MNHNS and SASEGT. The CDR3 consists of 15 residues.

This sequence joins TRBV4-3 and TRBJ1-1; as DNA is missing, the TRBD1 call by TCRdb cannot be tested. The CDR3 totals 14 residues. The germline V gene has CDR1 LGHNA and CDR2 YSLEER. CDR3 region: CASSQGQRNTEAFF.

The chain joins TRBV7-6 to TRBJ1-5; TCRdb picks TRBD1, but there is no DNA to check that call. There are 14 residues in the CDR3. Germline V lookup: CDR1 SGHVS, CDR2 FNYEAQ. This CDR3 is CASSQGGLNQPQHF.

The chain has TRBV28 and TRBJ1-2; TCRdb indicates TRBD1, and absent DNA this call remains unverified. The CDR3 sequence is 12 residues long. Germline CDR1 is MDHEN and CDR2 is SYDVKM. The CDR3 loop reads CASRESGRGYTF.

The CDR3 region is CSASHLGGSSYNEQFF. This chain uses TRBV20-1 with TRBJ2-1; there is no DNA to check the TCRdb D call of TRBD2. The germline gives CDR1 DFQATT, CDR2 SNEGSKA (reference sequence). The CDR3 runs 16 residues.

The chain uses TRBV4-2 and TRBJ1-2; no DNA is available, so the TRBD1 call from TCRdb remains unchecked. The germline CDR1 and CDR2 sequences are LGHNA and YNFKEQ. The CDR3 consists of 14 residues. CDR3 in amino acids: CASSQVPQGDGYTF.

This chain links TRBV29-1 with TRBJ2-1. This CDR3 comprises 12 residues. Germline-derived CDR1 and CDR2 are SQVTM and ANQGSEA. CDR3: CSLGSSYNEQFF.

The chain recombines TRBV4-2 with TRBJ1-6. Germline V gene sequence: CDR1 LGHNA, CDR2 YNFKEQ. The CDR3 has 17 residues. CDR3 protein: CASSQGGSIAYNSPLHF.

The CDR3 spells CASSLDGDTQYF. The V gene is TRBV7-9, the J gene TRBJ2-3. This CDR3 spans 12 amino acids. The V gene's germline CDR1 is SEHNR and CDR2 FQNEAQ (reference sequence). The complete variable domain, with remaining parts taken from reference TRBV7-9 and TRBJ2-3, reads DTGVSQNPRHKITKRGQNVTFRCDPISEHNRLYWYRQTLGQGPEFLTYFQNEAQLEKSRLLSDRFSAERPKGSFSTLEIQRTEQGDSAMYLCASSLDGDTQYFGPGTRLTVL.

The CDR3 region is CASSPFQGNSNQPQHF. V usage is TRBV7-6 and J usage is TRBJ1-5; TCRdb selects TRBD1, and the lack of DNA leaves this call unchecked. Per germline, CDR1 SGHVS and CDR2 FNYEAQ. The CDR3 runs 16 residues.